One and the same sample provided the 17 T cell receptor beta chains below, sequenced in a study of control samples from healthy donors and cancer patients. The table came from immunoSEQ multiplex PCR; TCRdb's copy has only in-frame clones and leaves some out. Of roughly 100,000 clones detected, roughly 90% appear once; the ten largest clones hold approximately 3%. The sample taken for sequencing was blood. These receptors came from a human donor in good health. The donor label of this sample is uncertain.

This rearrangement joins TRBV13 to TRBJ2-1; no clear D gene. CDR3 length: 11 amino acids. V gave up 1 base and J gave up 9 bases, with 4 bases separating them. Germline V gene data show CDR1 as PRHDT and CDR2 as FYEKMQ (reference sequence). The CDR3 loop is CASSLVTEQFF. Here the CDR3 DNA reads TGTGCCAGCAGCTTAGTTACTGAGCAGTTCTTC.

The chain combines TRBV2 with TRBJ2-6, with TRBD1 matching 7 bases. Germline CDR1 SNHLY, CDR2 FYNNEI. This CDR3 comprises 15 residues. The junction had 3 bases not matched to a gene; V was cut back by 5 bases and J by 2 bases. The CDR3 nucleotides are TGTGCCAGCAGTCTAGGGGGCCCTGGGGCCAACGTCCTGACTTTC. Protein: CASSLGGPGANVLTF.

V is TRBV6-6 and J is TRBJ2-1, with D perhaps TRBD2 (5 bases). Germline V gene lookup returns CDR1 MNHNY and CDR2 SVGAGI (reference sequence). Deletions cut 5 bases from V and 2 bases from J, with 19 bases between. The CDR3 is made up of 17 amino acids. CDR3 sequence (DNA): TGTGCCAGCAGTCCCCTTCCGACGGGGTCCCCCTACAATGAGCAGTTCTTC. Amino acids: CASSPLPTGSPYNEQFF.

The genes are TRBV12-5 and TRBJ2-3; 11 bases are shared with TRBD2. Germline V gives CDR1 LGHNT, CDR2 FRNRAP. The V and J ends lost 0 bases and 2 bases, in that order; junction bases with no gene match: 7. The CDR3 loop spans 18 amino acids. The CDR3: CASGLVLAGGPLTDTQYF. As DNA, the CDR3 is TGTGCTAGTGGTTTGGTCCTAGCGGGGGGCCCACTCACAGATACGCAGTATTTT.

The CDR3 loop is CASGLVRDGTYEQYF. The DNA for the CDR3 is TGTGCTAGTGGTTTGGTACGGGACGGAACCTACGAGCAGTACTTC. The chain recombines TRBV12-5 with TRBJ2-7, with D perhaps being TRBD1 or TRBD2 (5 bases each). Per germline, CDR1 LGHNT and CDR2 FRNRAP. The CDR3 contains 15 residues. V shed 0 bases and J shed 2 bases, with 11 bases lying between them. The entire variable domain, with the rest obtained from reference TRBV12-5 and TRBJ2-7, is as follows: DARVTQTPRHKVTEMGQEVTMRCQPILGHNTVFWYRQTMMQGLELLAYFRNRAPLDDSGMPKDRFSAEMPDATLATLKIQPSEPRDSAVYFCASGLVRDGTYEQYFGPGTRLTVT.

V is TRBV5-1 and J is TRBJ2-7; D is unresolved. Germline V lookup: CDR1 SGHRS, CDR2 YFSETQ. Trimming left V 1 base short and J 0 bases short, with 8 bases between. The CDR3 spans 14 residues. The CDR3 sequence: CASSLIRGSYEQYF. The CDR3, as DNA: TGCGCCAGCAGCTTGATCCGTGGCTCCTACGAGCAGTACTTC. Combining the CDR3 with reference TRBV5-1 and TRBJ2-7 gives the whole variable domain KAGVTQTPRYLIKTRGQQVTLSCSPISGHRSVSWYQQTPGQGLQFLFEYFSETQRNKGNFPGRFSGRQFSNSRSEMNVSTLELGDSALYLCASSLIRGSYEQYFGPGTRLTVT.

CDR3 protein: CATGTDSNQPQHF. CDR3 sequence (DNA): TGTGCCACCGGGACAGACAGCAATCAGCCCCAGCATTTT. V gene TRBV27 combines with J gene TRBJ1-5; 7 nucleotides align to TRBD1. Germline V gene lookup returns CDR1 MNHEY and CDR2 SMNVEV (reference sequence). J lost 1 base, V lost 10 bases, and 4 bases had no gene match. This CDR3 region has 13 residues.

This chain links TRBV24-1 with TRBJ2-2; possibly TRBD2 for D (7 bases). The CDR3 is 16 amino acids. Germline assignment: CDR1 KGHDR and CDR2 SFDVKD. Trimming cost V 3 bases and J 2 bases, with 12 bases left between them. CDR3 amino acids: CATSDMRGGNTGELFF. As DNA, the CDR3 is TGTGCCACCAGTGATATGAGGGGGGGTAACACCGGGGAGCTGTTTTTT.

The gene calls are TRBV5-1 and TRBJ2-1, with D perhaps given as TRBD1 or TRBD2 (5 bases each). V was clipped by 1 base and J by 0 bases, with 20 bases between them. The CDR3 has 19 residues. Per the germline V gene, CDR1 is SGHRS and CDR2 is YFSETQ. The DNA for the CDR3 is TGCGCCAGCAGCTTGTGGGGCTCTGGGGGACGAGGCTCCTACAATGAGCAGTTCTTC. Amino acid sequence: CASSLWGSGGRGSYNEQFF. The full variable domain, its missing parts supplied by reference TRBV5-1 and TRBJ2-1, is KAGVTQTPRYLIKTRGQQVTLSCSPISGHRSVSWYQQTPGQGLQFLFEYFSETQRNKGNFPGRFSGRQFSNSRSEMNVSTLELGDSALYLCASSLWGSGGRGSYNEQFFGPGTRLTVL.

The chain has TRBV7-2 and TRBJ2-1, with 7 bases aligning to TRBD1. Germline V lookup: CDR1 SGHTA, CDR2 FQGNSA. The CDR3 spans 16 residues. V shed 4 bases, J shed 4 bases, and the junction held 10 bases outside the gene matches. CDR3 region: CASSSTTTDRYNEQFF. The CDR3 DNA sequence: TGTGCCAGCAGCTCAACTACAACGGACAGGTACAATGAGCAGTTCTTC.

This clone was detected only once. The chain combines TRBV5-1 with TRBJ1-2; 10 bases are a match to TRBD1. V lost 5 bases to trimming and J lost 8 bases; unmatched junction nucleotides: 9. CDR1 and CDR2 (germline): SGHRS, YFSETQ. The CDR3 spans 14 residues. CDR3 sequence reads: CASSSGTGARGYTF. Here the CDR3 DNA reads TGCGCCAGCAGTTCCGGGACAGGGGCGCGGGGCTACACCTTC.

The V gene is TRBV21-1, the J gene TRBJ1-6. TRBV21-1 is a pseudogene. There are 15 residues in the CDR3. The CDR3 DNA sequence: TGTGCCAGCAGCTTGCGACTTTCAGGTAATTCACCCCTCCACTTT. Amino acids: CASSLRLSGNSPLHF.

The CDR3 nucleotides read TGTGCCAGCAGCCTACTTGTAGGGGGCAACGAGCAGTACTTC. Its protein product is CASSLLVGGNEQYF. The V gene is TRBV5-5, the J gene TRBJ2-7, with 7 bases that match TRBD1. The CDR3 runs to 14 residues. Germline CDR1 is SGHKS and CDR2 is YYEKEE (reference sequence). J lost 5 bases, V lost 4 bases, and 9 bases had no gene match. Drawing the rest from reference TRBV5-5 and TRBJ2-7, the complete variable domain is DAGVTQSPTHLIKTRGQQVTLRCSPISGHKSVSWYQQVLGQGPQFIFQYYEKEERGRGNFPDRFSARQFPNYSSELNVNALLLGDSALYLCASSLLVGGNEQYFGPGTRLTVT.

The rearrangement joins TRBV13 to TRBJ1-1, with D perhaps matching TRBD1 (5 bases). The CDR3 covers 11 residues. Germline assignment: CDR1 PRHDT and CDR2 FYEKMQ (reference sequence). V gave up 8 bases and J gave up 5 bases, with 9 bases separating them. The CDR3 loop reads CASAGGTEAFF. Written as DNA, the CDR3 is TGTGCCAGCGCGGGGGGAACTGAAGCTTTCTTT.

The genes are TRBV29-1 and TRBJ2-3; D uncertain. V dropped 5 bases and J dropped 0 bases, with 9 bases sitting between them. The CDR3 sequence is 13 residues long. The germline V gene encodes CDR1 SQVTM and CDR2 ANQGSEA. The DNA for the CDR3 is TGCAGCGTTCGGGTGGGGAGCACAGATACGCAGTATTTT. Translated, it gives CSVRVGSTDTQYF.

CDR3 in amino acids: CASSHADEAFF. The CDR3 DNA reads as TGTGCCAGCAGCCATGCAGATGAAGCTTTCTTT. V gene TRBV3-1 (or the pseudogene TRBV3-2) combines with J gene TRBJ1-1; D not resolved. Germline CDR1 and CDR2: LGHDT and YNNKEL (reference sequence). Deletions cut 3 bases from V and 7 bases from J, with 6 bases between. The CDR3 is 11 residues long.

The rearrangement links TRBV6-1 to TRBJ2-1; 8 positions agree with TRBD2. In germline, CDR1 is MNHNS, CDR2 SASEGT. CDR3 length: 15 residues. The junction had 10 bases not matched to a gene; V was cut back by 7 bases and J by 5 bases. CDR3 bases: TGTGCCAGCACCACTCCGGGGGGGCCCCACAATGAGCAGTTCTTC. Translation: CASTTPGGPHNEQFF.